The 8 T cell receptor beta chains presented below share a single source sample, sequenced in a study of response to subunit inactivated influenza vaccine. TCRdb redid the calling of the RT-PCR reads with MiXCR, one entry per CDR3 protein. The sample includes more than 250,000 distinct CDR3 sequences, about a fifth of them seen just once. This specimen was PBMCs from blood, taken around 22 months after vaccination. Every receptor here comes from a man aged 45-69 years who received an inactivated influenza vaccine.

This clonotype was seen only a few times. The gene calls are TRBV20-1 and TRBJ2-5, with no clear D. Trimming took 5 bases from V and 0 from J, leaving 7 bases between them. There are 12 residues in the CDR3. From germline, CDR1 is DFQATT and CDR2 SNEGSKA (reference sequence). The CDR3 sequence: CSAGVNQETQYF. CDR3 nucleotides: TGCAGTGCTGGCGTGAACCAAGAGACCCAGTACTTC.

The rearrangement links TRBV20-1 to TRBJ1-4; the D gene is possibly TRBD1 (5 bases). The CDR3 has 14 residues. Trimming took off 6 bases at V and 5 bases at J, with 16 bases between the two ends. In germline, CDR1 is DFQATT, CDR2 SNEGSKA (reference sequence). The CDR3 is CSALVRQSNEKLFF. The DNA of the CDR3 is TGCAGTGCCCTTGTTAGACAGTCGAATGAAAAACTGTTTTTT.

This clonotype came up a few times. This sequence joins TRBV29-1 and TRBJ1-2; no firm D call. CDR3 length: 14 amino acids. Trimming removed 1 base from V and 6 bases from J, with 15 bases in between. Germline loops: CDR1 SQVTM, CDR2 ANQGSEA. CDR3 sequence reads: CSVEVVWVCDGYTF. CDR3 in DNA: TGCAGCGTTGAAGTGGTCTGGGTTTGTGATGGCTACACCTTC.

J is TRBJ2-3 and V is TRBV5-1; possibly TRBD1 for D (5 bases). V shed 2 bases and J shed 5 bases, with 15 bases lying between them. The CDR3 has 15 residues. Germline assignment: CDR1 SGHRS and CDR2 YFSETQ. CDR3 coding DNA: TGCGCCAGCAGCTTTACAGGTACAACGGGAGATACGCAGTATTTT. Protein product: CASSFTGTTGDTQYF.

There are a few counts of this clonotype. The rearrangement uses TRBV30 and TRBJ1-1; 8 bases match TRBD1. V gave up 8 bases and J gave up 5 bases; unmatched junction bases: 13. The CDR3 extends over 14 amino acids. CDR1 and CDR2 from the germline V gene are GTSNPN and SVGIG (reference sequence). The CDR3 reads CARDRGIGRTEAFF. CDR3 in DNA: TGTGCCCGTGACAGGGGAATCGGGAGGACTGAAGCTTTCTTT.

The genes are TRBV7-2 and TRBJ2-2; 7 positions agree with TRBD1. This CDR3 is 17 amino acids long. CDR1 is SGHTA and CDR2 is FQGNSA in the germline V gene. The trim removed 0 bases at V and 5 bases at J, leaving 9 bases unmatched. CDR3 residues: CASSLAPMRGRTGELFF. DNA for the CDR3: TGTGCCAGCAGCTTAGCGCCCATGAGGGGGCGAACCGGGGAGCTGTTTTTT.

This clonotype was counted many times. The V call is TRBV6-2 or TRBV6-3, the J call TRBJ1-2; no clear D. In germline, CDR1 is MNHEY, CDR2 SVGEGT. The CDR3 has 11 residues. Trimming took 2 bases from V and 8 from J, leaving 6 bases between them. The CDR3 loop is CASSYPGGYTF. In nucleotides, the CDR3 is TGTGCCAGCAGTTACCCGGGAGGCTACACCTTC.

This clonotype was counted ten times or more. This chain uses TRBV19 with TRBJ2-3, with unresolved D. Trimming removed 7 bases at V and 4 bases at J, with 9 bases between. Germline CDR1 reads LNHDA; CDR2 reads SQIVND (reference sequence). The CDR3 runs 12 residues. CDR3 loop: CASNSDADTQYF. The DNA for the CDR3 is TGTGCCAGTAACTCGGACGCAGATACGCAGTATTTT.